The 21 T cell receptor beta chains below all came from one sample that was sequenced in a study of blood T cell repertoires in COVID-19. This table comes from immunoSEQ multiplex PCR, and its TCRdb copy is limited to in-frame clones, with some not included. The table has some 450,000 clones, roughly 90% seen once. The sequenced material came from peripheral blood. The origin of the receptors is a man younger than 35 with COVID-19, enrolled during active disease.

The gene calls are TRBV2 and TRBJ2-3; the D is unclear. CDR3 size: 12 residues. Looked up from germline, CDR1 is SNHLY and CDR2 is FYNNEI. V lost 4 bases and J lost 6, with 8 bases in between. The CDR3 DNA is TGTGCCAGCAGTGTAAGCTGGGATACGCAGTATTTT. It encodes CASSVSWDTQYF.

This chain uses TRBV25-1 with TRBJ1-5, with TRBD1 matching over 10 bases. Germline CDR1 reads MGHDK; CDR2 reads SYGVNS. Trimming at V came to 4 bases and at J to 2 bases, leaving 5 bases not matched to a gene. This CDR3 has 16 amino acids. The CDR3 sequence: CASSVSGTGGNQPQHF. The DNA for the CDR3 is TGTGCCAGCAGTGTATCTGGGACAGGGGGCAATCAGCCCCAGCATTTT.

This rearrangement joins TRBV4-1 to TRBJ2-2; TRBD1 might be the D (6 bases). V was shortened by 2 bases and J by 7 bases, with 14 bases between the two germline ends. CDR1 is MGHRA, CDR2 YSYEKL, per germline. This CDR3 comprises 15 residues. The CDR3 region has the DNA TGCGCCAGCAGCCAACAAACAGGGTCAGGCGGGGAGCTGTTTTTT. This gives the protein CASSQQTGSGGELFF.

The genes are TRBV5-1 and TRBJ2-7; the D gene is possibly TRBD2 (5 bases). Looked up from germline, CDR1 is SGHRS and CDR2 is YFSETQ. CDR3 length: 13 amino acids. The V gene lost 6 bases and the J gene lost 7 bases, with 17 bases spanning the gap. CDR3 residues: CASTPDPRGEQYF. The CDR3 DNA reads TGCGCCAGCACCCCAGATCCCCGGGGAGAGCAGTACTTC.

The V and J genes are TRBV5-1 and TRBJ2-2, with a weak D call TRBD1 (5 bases). The CDR3 runs 16 residues. Germline CDR1 reads SGHRS; CDR2 reads YFSETQ. Trimming removed 0 bases at V and 2 bases at J, with 11 bases between. CDR3 protein: CASSLASGINTGELFF. The DNA for the CDR3 is TGCGCCAGCAGCTTGGCCTCAGGGATTAACACCGGGGAGCTGTTTTTT.

The chain uses TRBV24-1 and TRBJ1-1; D is unclear. The V gene's germline CDR1 is KGHDR and CDR2 SFDVKD. V was pared by 5 bases and J by 7 bases, with 4 bases between. This CDR3 has 10 amino acids. The CDR3 DNA reads as TGTGCCACCAGTGTCCGTGAAGCTTTCTTT. Protein: CATSVREAFF.

The count of this clone is one. V is TRBV27 and J is TRBJ2-6, with D possibly matching TRBD1 (6 bases). V lost 6 bases and J lost 2, with 17 bases in between. CDR3 length: 17 amino acids. Germline loops: CDR1 MNHEY, CDR2 SMNVEV (reference sequence). DNA for the CDR3: TGTGCCAGCAGACCCCGCTCAGGGGTCACTGGGGCCAACGTCCTGACTTTC. Its translation: CASRPRSGVTGANVLTF. Full variable domain (rest looked up from reference TRBV27 and TRBJ2-6): EAQVTQNPRYLITVTGKKLTVTCSQNMNHEYMSWYRQDPGLGLRQIYYSMNVEVTDKGDVPEGYKVSRKEKRNFPLILESPSPNQTSLYFCASRPRSGVTGANVLTFGAGSRLTVL.

Only one count was recorded for this clone. The chain links TRBV7-9 to TRBJ2-7, with 8 bases identical to TRBD1. The length of the CDR3 is 14 residues. V lost 3 bases and J lost 7; bases outside the gene matches: 8. The germline V gene has CDR1 SEHNR and CDR2 FQNEAQ (reference sequence). CDR3 nucleotide sequence: TGTGCCAGCAGCTTGGGACAGGCGAGGAGGGAGCAGTACTTC. Translating it yields CASSLGQARREQYF. The whole variable domain, remainder taken from reference TRBV7-9 and TRBJ2-7, is DTGVSQNPRHKITKRGQNVTFRCDPISEHNRLYWYRQTLGQGPEFLTYFQNEAQLEKSRLLSDRFSAERPKGSFSTLEIQRTEQGDSAMYLCASSLGQARREQYFGPGTRLTVT.

The gene calls are TRBV4-1 and TRBJ2-3; D may be TRBD2 (7 bases). Germline CDR1 and CDR2: MGHRA and YSYEKL. The CDR3 is 13 residues long. V lost 4 bases to trimming and J lost 11 bases, with 16 bases between them. This chain's CDR3 is CASSLSGEGKQYF. DNA for the CDR3: TGCGCCAGCAGCCTCTCAGGGGAGGGAAAGCAGTATTTT.

In its sample, this clone was seen a few times. V usage is TRBV27 and J usage is TRBJ2-2, with 12 bases identical to TRBD1. CDR3 length: 19 residues. V was clipped by 5 bases and J by 6 bases; unmatched bases: 16. Looked up from germline, CDR1 is MNHEY and CDR2 is SMNVEV (reference sequence). The CDR3 loop is CASSPALPGQGANAGELFF. The DNA of the CDR3 is TGTGCCAGCAGTCCCGCTCTACCGGGACAGGGGGCGAATGCCGGGGAGCTGTTTTTT.

This rearrangement joins TRBV11-2 to TRBJ2-5, with 9 bases lining up with TRBD1. The CDR3 contains 14 residues. Germline CDR1 is SGHAT and CDR2 is FQNNGV. Trimming took 5 bases from V and 5 from J; bases not matched to a gene: 6. The CDR3 coding sequence is TGTGCCAGCAGCAAAGCGGGACAGGGCGAGACCCAGTACTTC. Its translation is CASSKAGQGETQYF.

This sequence joins TRBV27 and TRBJ2-5; 7 nucleotides line up with TRBD1. With 4 bases clipped from V and 2 bases from J, the junction kept 10 bases outside the gene matches. Germline lookup yields CDR1 MNHEY and CDR2 SMNVEV (reference sequence). This CDR3 is built from 16 residues. CDR3 DNA: TGTGCCAGCAGTTGGGCCGGGACAGCTATTCAAGAGACCCAGTACTTC. Translated, it gives CASSWAGTAIQETQYF.

V usage is TRBV4-1 and J usage is TRBJ2-3; 7 bases map to TRBD2. The trim removed 1 base at V and 4 bases at J, leaving 11 bases unmatched. Germline values: CDR1 MGHRA, CDR2 YSYEKL. This CDR3 region has 17 residues. The CDR3 is CASSQADLAVGADTQYF. In nucleotides, the CDR3 is TGCGCCAGCAGCCAAGCGGACCTAGCGGTAGGGGCAGATACGCAGTATTTT.

This chain joins TRBV19 and TRBJ1-2; 8 bases agree with TRBD1. The germline CDR1 and CDR2 sequences are LNHDA and SQIVND (reference sequence). The junction had 6 bases not matched to a gene; V was cut back by 4 bases and J by 2 bases. The CDR3 is 15 amino acids. CDR3 sequence (DNA): TGTGCCAGTAGTAACCCCCGGGACAGGAACTATGGCTACACCTTC. It specifies CASSNPRDRNYGYTF.

The chain is built from TRBV5-1 and TRBJ2-3, with TRBD2 matching over 7 bases. The V segment lost 4 bases and the J segment 3 bases; nucleotides outside the gene matches: 17. Per the germline V gene, CDR1 is SGHRS and CDR2 is YFSETQ. The CDR3 sequence is 18 residues long. DNA of the CDR3: TGCGCCAGCAGCCTTGGATTGACGAGGACTAGAGGGACAGATACGCAGTATTTT. This codes for CASSLGLTRTRGTDTQYF.

The rearrangement uses TRBV19 and TRBJ1-1; 7 nucleotides align to TRBD1. The CDR3 loop spans 13 amino acids. From germline, CDR1 is LNHDA and CDR2 SQIVND (reference sequence). The junction had 8 bases not matched to a gene; V was cut back by 9 bases and J by 4 bases. CDR3 coding DNA: TGTGCCAGCAGACAGGGAAGGGGCACTGAAGCTTTCTTT. Translated, it gives CASRQGRGTEAFF.

This chain uses TRBV5-1 with TRBJ2-7, with 11 nucleotides matching TRBD2. This CDR3 spans 17 amino acids. Germline-derived CDR1 and CDR2 are SGHRS and YFSETQ. Unmatched junction bases numbered 8, after V lost 1 base and J lost 2 bases. CDR3 coding DNA: TGCGCCAGCAGCTTGATCGGTAGCGGGAGGGTAACCTACGAGCAGTACTTC. Its translation: CASSLIGSGRVTYEQYF.

This sequence joins TRBV25-1 and TRBJ2-3, with 7 nucleotides matching TRBD2. This CDR3 spans 15 amino acids. The V and J ends lost 8 bases and 2 bases, in that order; junction bases with no gene match: 10. CDR1 is MGHDK and CDR2 is SYGVNS in the germline V gene. The CDR3 nucleotides read TGTGCCAGCGGCCCTACCGGGACTACCACAGATACGCAGTATTTT. Translated, it gives CASGPTGTTTDTQYF.

The chain is built from TRBV27 and TRBJ2-1; TRBD2 aligns across 13 bases. J gave up 2 bases and V 3 bases, and 7 bases lay outside the gene matches. The germline CDR1 and CDR2 sequences are MNHEY and SMNVEV (reference sequence). This CDR3 is built from 18 residues. The CDR3: CASSFVLAGGPTYNEQFF. CDR3 DNA: TGTGCCAGCAGTTTTGTACTAGCGGGGGGGCCCACCTACAATGAGCAGTTCTTC.

The V gene is TRBV19, the J gene TRBJ1-4, with D tentatively TRBD1 (6 bases). V dropped 3 bases and J dropped 2 bases, with 13 bases sitting between them. Germline V gene lookup returns CDR1 LNHDA and CDR2 SQIVND (reference sequence). This CDR3 region has 16 residues. The CDR3 bases are TGTGCCAGTAGTATGAACAGGGCTGGCACTAATGAAAAACTGTTTTTT. Translation: CASSMNRAGTNEKLFF.

The CDR3, as DNA: TGTGCCAGCAGCCCGGGACAGGGTAATCAGCCCCAGCATTTT. Translation gives CASSPGQGNQPQHF. The rearrangement links TRBV6-6 to TRBJ1-5, with 9 bases aligning to TRBD1. Germline V CDR1 and CDR2: MNHNY, SVGAGI (reference sequence). Trimming at V came to 6 bases and at J to 4 bases, leaving 4 bases not matched to a gene. This CDR3 is built from 14 residues.